These 4 T cell receptor beta chains came from one sample sequenced in a study of T cell responses to AZD1222 COVID-19 vaccine. The assay was immunoSEQ multiplex PCR, and TCRdb's table has in-frame clones only and misses some. Among more than 100,000 clones listed, 75% to 85% were seen once. The sample in question was peripheral blood, obtained 28 days after the second dose of the MenACWY control vaccine. These receptors all stem from an adult who received the MenACWY meningococcal vaccine as a control.

The chain joins TRBV2 to TRBJ2-7; 7 positions agree with TRBD1. The trim removed 4 bases at V and 5 bases at J, leaving 5 bases unmatched. The CDR3 extends over 13 amino acids. Germline V gene sequence: CDR1 SNHLY, CDR2 FYNNEI. DNA for the CDR3: TGTGCCAGCAGTGTGACAGGGTTGGACGAGCAGTACTTC. This sequence encodes CASSVTGLDEQYF.

The chain recombines TRBV2 with TRBJ2-1; D is ambiguous. The CDR3 contains 15 residues. Germline V lookup: CDR1 SNHLY, CDR2 FYNNEI. With 6 bases removed from V and 2 bases from J, the gap between germline ends came to 14 bases. In nucleotides, the CDR3 is TGTGCCAGCAGGGACGGTGCGGTCCCCTACAATGAGCAGTTCTTC. This codes for CASRDGAVPYNEQFF.

V usage is TRBV7-6 and J usage is TRBJ2-2, with TRBD1 identical over 8 bases. Germline assignment: CDR1 SGHVS and CDR2 FNYEAQ. The CDR3 covers 15 residues. V was clipped by 5 bases and J by 3 bases; unmatched bases: 5. Written as DNA, the CDR3 is TGTGCCAGCAGCCTCAGGGGGCCGGACACCGGGGAGCTGTTTTTT. Translating gives CASSLRGPDTGELFF.

The chain uses TRBV19 and TRBJ1-2, with D unclear. With 5 bases removed from V and 1 base from J, the gap between germline ends came to 8 bases. From germline, CDR1 is LNHDA and CDR2 SQIVND (reference sequence). The CDR3 is 13 amino acids. Here the CDR3 reads CASSPDFNYGYTF. DNA for the CDR3: TGTGCCAGTAGTCCAGATTTTAACTATGGCTACACCTTC.